These 11 T cell receptor beta chains share one sample of origin, sequenced in a study of blood T cells in healthy people across ages. A second PCR, run for about 6 to 11 cycles, used a sample-barcoded 5' primer plus a J-beta primer mix. Using its own MiXCR run on the 5' RACE reads, TCRdb lists one record per CDR3 protein. The sample has about 670,000 distinct CDR3 sequences, 35% to 50% seen once. The sequencing input was blood. The source of these receptors is a man of 80 years or more in good health.

This clonotype was observed a handful of times. The chain employs TRBV7-2 and TRBJ2-1; maybe TRBD1 (6 bases). Trimming cost V 5 bases and J 9 bases, with 14 bases left between them. This CDR3 spans 13 amino acids. Germline CDR1 reads SGHTA; CDR2 reads FQGNSA. CDR3 DNA: TGTGCCAGCAGCCTCCGCAGGGGCCTTGAGCAGTTCTTC. This translates into CASSLRRGLEQFF.

Remarks on this clonotype: A much larger clonotype is one base distant, so this may be a read error. The chain has TRBV29-1 and TRBJ2-7, with D possibly TRBD2 on 6 matching bases. The germline V gene has CDR1 SQVTM and CDR2 ANQGSEA. Between the trimmed V and J ends, which lost 4 bases and 3 bases, there was a span of 13 bases. The CDR3 length is 13 residues. This chain's CDR3 is CSVGGGEFYEQYF. The CDR3 nucleotides read TGCAGCGTTGGAGGAGGGGAGTTCTACGAGCAGTACTTC.

The rearrangement uses TRBV20-1 and TRBJ1-6, with 10 bases identical to TRBD1. From germline, CDR1 is DFQATT and CDR2 SNEGSKA (reference sequence). The CDR3 has 15 residues. V shed 0 bases and J 7 bases; nucleotides not matched to a gene: 3. The CDR3 DNA sequence: TGCAGTGCTAGAGAGACAGGGGGCGGCAATTCACCCCTCCACTTT. Translating it yields CSARETGGGNSPLHF.

This clonotype showed up just a few times. This chain uses TRBV4-3 with TRBJ1-6; D is perhaps TRBD1 (6 bases). The V end lost 3 bases, the J end lost 11 bases, and 20 bases lay between the germline ends. There are 16 residues in the CDR3. Per the germline V gene, CDR1 is LGHNA and CDR2 is YSLEER. CDR3 amino acids: CASSQRNDRLYTPLHF. The CDR3 DNA reads as TGCGCCAGCAGCCAGAGAAACGACAGGTTATATACACCCCTCCACTTT.

The chain carries TRBV10-3 and TRBJ2-1; a possible D gene is TRBD2 (6 bases). This CDR3 is 16 amino acids long. Germline V gene lookup returns CDR1 ENHRY and CDR2 SYGVKD. V was pared by 6 bases and J by 4 bases, with 19 bases between. CDR3 region: CAISEGSGGIYNEQFF. As DNA, the CDR3 is TGTGCCATCAGCGAGGGGAGCGGAGGGATTTACAATGAGCAGTTCTTC.

The chain employs TRBV7-2 and TRBJ2-1; D gene uncertain. This CDR3 is 14 amino acids long. V was clipped by 5 bases and J by 3 bases, with 11 bases between them. CDR1 is SGHTA and CDR2 is FQGNSA in the germline V gene. CDR3 bases: TGTGCCAGCAGCCCCCCCCATTACTACAATGAGCAGTTCTTC. Encoded protein: CASSPPHYYNEQFF.

The chain combines TRBV19 with TRBJ2-7; 10 positions agree with TRBD2. V shed 4 bases, J shed 6 bases, and the junction held 9 bases outside the gene matches. CDR1 LNHDA and CDR2 SQIVND come from the germline V gene (reference sequence). CDR3 length: 15 residues. Written as DNA, the CDR3 is TGTGCCAGTAGTAGCCGTAGCGGGGGGAAGGGCGAGCAGTACTTC. It encodes CASSSRSGGKGEQYF. Full variable domain (missing parts from reference TRBV19 and TRBJ2-7): DGGITQSPKYLFRKEGQNVTLSCEQNLNHDAMYWYRQDPGQGLRLIYYSQIVNDFQKGDIAEGYSVSREKKESFPLTVTSAQKNPTAFYLCASSSRSGGKGEQYFGPGTRLTVT.

On this clonotype: Mismatch with germline at one junction end may stem from a read error. The chain has TRBV12-3 or TRBV12-4 and TRBJ1-2; possibly TRBD1 for D (6 bases). The CDR3 loop spans 15 amino acids. CDR3 amino acids: CACRIVEAGDYGYTF. The CDR3 nucleotides are TGTGCCTGCAGAATCGTGGAGGCAGGGGACTATGGCTACACCTTC.

The V call is TRBV2, the J call TRBJ2-7, with D uncertain. V was cut by 3 bases and J by 3 bases, with 12 bases left in between. Germline V gene data show CDR1 as SNHLY and CDR2 as FYNNEI. The CDR3 totals 14 residues. The CDR3 DNA reads as TGTGCCAGCAGTGAGGCCAGGACCAACTACGAGCAGTACTTC. Translated: CASSEARTNYEQYF.

The gene calls are TRBV20-1 and TRBJ2-7; 7 bases map to TRBD1. The CDR3 has 15 amino acids. From germline, CDR1 is DFQATT and CDR2 SNEGSKA (reference sequence). Trimming cost V 3 bases and J 0 bases; bases outside gene matches: 8. In nucleotides, the CDR3 is TGCAGTGCTAGTGACCGGGACAGAGGCTCCTACGAGCAGTACTTC. Translation: CSASDRDRGSYEQYF.

The chain combines TRBV27 with TRBJ1-4; maybe TRBD1 (6 bases). Germline lookup yields CDR1 MNHEY and CDR2 SMNVEV (reference sequence). Trimming stripped 3 bases from V and 2 bases from J, with 7 bases between. The CDR3 is 14 amino acids. CDR3: CASSFQGTNEKLFF. In DNA, the CDR3 is TGTGCCAGCAGTTTCCAGGGGACTAATGAAAAACTGTTTTTT. Complete variable domain (other parts from reference TRBV27 and TRBJ1-4): EAQVTQNPRYLITVTGKKLTVTCSQNMNHEYMSWYRQDPGLGLRQIYYSMNVEVTDKGDVPEGYKVSRKEKRNFPLILESPSPNQTSLYFCASSFQGTNEKLFFGSGTQLSVL.